This T cell receptor beta chain is from a study of cytomegalovirus exposure and HLA in healthy donors. As for this clone: Its antigen is not identified.

Use of 60 Vbeta and 13 Jbeta primers characterized the PCR. Clones were read by immunoSEQ multiplex PCR, and TCRdb kept only the in-frame ones, dropping some. The sample carries some 110,000 clones, 65% to 90% recorded once. Findings and caveats of the study: It was reportedly the case that the classifier diagnosed cytomegalovirus status with high specificity and sensitivity. According to the study, 180 or so TCR beta chains were cytomegalovirus-associated.

V lost 6 bases to trimming and J lost 5 bases; unmatched junction nucleotides: 5. This CDR3 spans 13 amino acids. Looked up from germline, CDR1 is MNHEY and CDR2 is SVGAGI. V usage is TRBV6-5 and J usage is TRBJ2-7; 9 bases line up with TRBD2. The sequencing input was PBMCs. The receptor's source is a middle-aged man in good health and CMV-seronegative. The CDR3 DNA reads as TGTGCCAGCAGGGGTAGCGGGGGACACGAGCAGTACGTC. Residues: CASRGSGGHEQYV.